A selection of T cell receptor beta chains follows, all from one sample in a study of shared clonotypes between healthy human individuals. Repertoires were generated with immunoSEQ multiplex PCR, while TCRdb's copy carries only in-frame clones and drops some. The repertoire consists of some 380,000 clones, with around 96% occurring once and the leading ten covering about 0.32%. What was sequenced was memory CD8+ T cells sorted from blood. These receptors were collected from a man aged 25 to 45 in good health. Both conserved end residues are part of each CDR3. D genes are given only for firm matches. The size field is filled for only some rows; it gives once, few, many or a size class.

V gene,clone size,D gene,J gene,CDR3 DNA,CDR3 protein
TRBV28,once,TRBD2,TRBJ2-1,TGTGCCAGCACCCCGGTGTTTCGACTAGCGGGAGTGAATGAGCAGTTCTTC,CASTPVFRLAGVNEQFF
TRBV9,NA,NA,TRBJ1-2,TGTGCCAGCAGCGCCCGGGACCCTCGTCGGTATGGCTACACCTTC,CASSARDPRRYGYTF
TRBV30,NA,NA,TRBJ2-1,TGTGCCTGGATCCGAGGTACAGGCAGGGGAGGGTACAATGAGCAGTTCTTC,CAWIRGTGRGGYNEQFF
TRBV28,NA,NA,TRBJ1-2,TGTGCCAGCAGTTTACAGGGTAACTATGGCTACACCTTC,CASSLQGNYGYTF
TRBV5-4,NA,NA,TRBJ2-5,TGTGCCAGCAGATTGGAAGCGGGCAGACAAGAGACCCAGTACTTC,CASRLEAGRQETQYF
TRBV6-5,once,NA,TRBJ2-7,TGTGCCACTAATCCCAGGGTGAGGCCCTACGAGCAGTACTTC,CATNPRVRPYEQYF
TRBV30,NA,NA,TRBJ2-7,TGTGCCTGGAGGCTCCAGGGCTCCTACGAGCAGTACTTC,CAWRLQGSYEQYF
TRBV29-1,NA,NA,TRBJ1-2,TGCAGCGTTGAACACACCCTTAACTATGGCTACACCTTC,CSVEHTLNYGYTF
TRBV10-3,NA,NA,TRBJ1-2,TGTGCCATCAGTGACCCGAACTATGGCTACACCTTC,CAISDPNYGYTF
TRBV5-4,once,NA,TRBJ1-3,TGTGCCAGCAGCCCCGAGGGGGTAGGAGGAAACACCATATATTTT,CASSPEGVGGNTIYF
TRBV5-4,NA,NA,TRBJ1-5,TGTGCCAGCAGCTTGGAGGGGGAAGGAGCCCAGCATTTT,CASSLEGEGAQHF
TRBV5-1,NA,TRBD2,TRBJ2-3,TGCGCCAGCAGCTTGCGGGGACTAGCGGGACCTAGCCCTACAGATACGCAGTATTTT,CASSLRGLAGPSPTDTQYF
TRBV28,NA,NA,TRBJ2-7,TGTGCCAGCAGACAGGACCCCCTTCGATTCGAGCAGTACTTC,CASRQDPLRFEQYF
TRBV19,NA,TRBD1,TRBJ2-5,TGTGCCAGTAGTATAGGAGGGGGCGGATTTCAAGAGACCCAGTACTTC,CASSIGGGGFQETQYF
TRBV20-1,NA,NA,TRBJ1-1,TGCAGTGCGATCAGGATGTATGAAGCTTTCTTT,CSAIRMYEAFF
TRBV6-4,NA,NA,TRBJ2-7,TGTGCCAGCAGTGCCTTCGGGACACCCAGAGTCTACGAGCAGTACTTC,CASSAFGTPRVYEQYF
TRBV7-2,NA,TRBD2,TRBJ2-2,TGTGCCAGCAGCGAACGACTAGCTACCGGGGAGCTGTTTTTT,CASSERLATGELFF
TRBV7-2,NA,NA,TRBJ2-7,TGTGCCAGCAGCTTAGAGGTCGGGAATTCCTACGAGCAGTACTTC,CASSLEVGNSYEQYF
TRBV7-9,NA,TRBD2,TRBJ2-5,TGTGCCAGCAGCGGACTAGTCGGTGGGAAGACCCAGTACTTC,CASSGLVGGKTQYF
TRBV28,NA,TRBD2,TRBJ2-1,TGTGCCAGCAGTCCTTGGACTAGCGGGAGGGACAATGAGCAGTTCTTC,CASSPWTSGRDNEQFF
TRBV5-1,NA,NA,TRBJ1-3,TGCGCCAGCAGCTTCGACAGGGGAAACACCATATATTTT,CASSFDRGNTIYF
TRBV28,NA,NA,TRBJ2-4,TGTGCCAGCAGTTTAAGGGCCAAAAACATTCAGTACTTC,CASSLRAKNIQYF
TRBV27,NA,NA,TRBJ2-1,TGTGCCAGCAGTTTATTCCCGACTAGCTCCTACAATGAGCAGTTCTTC,CASSLFPTSSYNEQFF
TRBV5-1,NA,NA,TRBJ2-2,TGCGCCAGCAGCTTACAGGCGAACACCGGGGAGCTGTTTTTT,CASSLQANTGELFF
TRBV4-1,once,NA,TRBJ2-3,TGCGCCAGCAGCCAAGAAAACCGGGGAGATACGCAGTATTTT,CASSQENRGDTQYF
TRBV5-1,NA,NA,TRBJ1-5,TGCGCCAGCAGCTACGGCCCCGGGACCAATCAGCCCCAGCATTTT,CASSYGPGTNQPQHF
TRBV5-1,NA,TRBD2,TRBJ2-7,TGCGCCAGCCGCAGGGAGGGCGGATCCTACGAGCAGTACTTC,CASRREGGSYEQYF
TRBV7-9,NA,NA,TRBJ1-3,TGTGCCAGCAGCTTCGATGGACTTGGAAACACCATATATTTT,CASSFDGLGNTIYF
TRBV19,NA,TRBD1,TRBJ1-5,TGTGCCAGTAGTATAGAATTAGGACAGGGGGGTCAGCCCCAGCATTTT,CASSIELGQGGQPQHF
TRBV11-3,NA,NA,TRBJ2-1,TGTGCCAGCAGCTGGACTAACAATGAGCAGTTCTTC,CASSWTNNEQFF
TRBV29-1,once,NA,TRBJ1-5,TGCAGCGTTGGGGGAAATAGCAATCAGCCCCAGCATTTT,CSVGGNSNQPQHF
TRBV18,NA,NA,TRBJ2-2,TGTGCCAGCTCATCGGGATACACCGGGGAGCTGTTTTTT,CASSSGYTGELFF
TRBV7-8,NA,TRBD2,TRBJ2-3,TGTGCCAGCAGGTTAACACTAGCGGGAGGGGATACGCAGTATTTT,CASRLTLAGGDTQYF
TRBV29-1,NA,TRBD1,TRBJ2-3,TGCAGCGCCGGACAGGGGACAGATACGCAGTATTTT,CSAGQGTDTQYF
TRBV5-5,once,TRBD1,TRBJ2-1,TGTGCCAGCAGCCTCGGACAGGGCAGGGCCAATGAGCAGTTCTTC,CASSLGQGRANEQFF
TRBV2,NA,NA,TRBJ2-6,TGTGCCAGCAGGGTCTCTGGGGCCAACGTCCTGACTTTC,CASRVSGANVLTF
TRBV10-3,NA,TRBD1,TRBJ1-1,TGTGCCATCAGTGAAGGGACAGGGATGAACACTGAAGCTTTCTTT,CAISEGTGMNTEAFF
TRBV18,NA,NA,TRBJ1-2,TGTGCCAGCTCACCCGCTATTACCTATGGCTACACCTTC,CASSPAITYGYTF
TRBV2,once,TRBD2,TRBJ2-7,TGTGCCAGCCCACTGGGGGCGGGAGGCCCCTACGAGCAGTACTTC,CASPLGAGGPYEQYF
TRBV25-1,NA,NA,TRBJ2-1,TGTGCCAGCAGTGAAAGGTACGGGGGCTCCTACAATGAGCAGTTCTTC,CASSERYGGSYNEQFF
TRBV19,NA,NA,TRBJ1-2,TGTGCCAGTAGTATTACACCGACAGTCAACTATGGCTACACCTTC,CASSITPTVNYGYTF
TRBV5-1,NA,NA,TRBJ2-2,TGCGCCAGCAGCTTGGCCGCGTCTTATGGGACCGGGGAGCTGTTTTTT,CASSLAASYGTGELFF
TRBV5-4,NA,NA,TRBJ2-1,TGTGCCAGCAGTCGGCAGGTCAACAATGAGCAGTTCTTC,CASSRQVNNEQFF
TRBV4-1,NA,NA,TRBJ2-1,TGCGCCAGCAGCCAAGTCTTGTACAATGAGCAGTTCTTC,CASSQVLYNEQFF
TRBV12-5,NA,NA,TRBJ1-1,TGTGCTAGTGGTTTGGTACAGCCGGGAGGGACTGAAGCTTTCTTT,CASGLVQPGGTEAFF
TRBV10-1,once,TRBD2,TRBJ2-7,TGCGCCAGCAGTGCGATAGCGGGAGTAGGGAACGAGCAGTACTTC,CASSAIAGVGNEQYF
TRBV7-8,NA,TRBD2,TRBJ2-2,TGTGCCAGCAGCTTAGCGGGAGGGCCGACCGGGGAGCTGTTTTTT,CASSLAGGPTGELFF
TRBV5-4,NA,TRBD1,TRBJ2-2,TGTGCCAGCAGCTACCCGGGACAGGGGCCCACCGGGGAGCTGTTTTTT,CASSYPGQGPTGELFF